This TCR beta chain was profiled in a study of control samples from healthy donors and cancer patients. Data came from immunoSEQ multiplex PCR; TCRdb stores just in-frame clones and leaves some out. The sample yields about 120,000 clones, over 75% seen once. The germline V gene has CDR1 SGHVS and CDR2 FQNEAQ. V was pared by 5 bases and J by 7 bases, with 10 bases of the junction left unmatched. This CDR3 is 15 amino acids long. This sequence joins TRBV7-8 and TRBJ1-2; 10 nucleotides agree with TRBD1. The sequenced material came from PBMCs. This clonotype was obtained from a woman between 45 and 65 years old with colorectal cancer. The CDR3 loop reads CASSPMTGGLSGYTF. As DNA, the CDR3 is TGTGCCAGCAGCCCTATGACAGGGGGCTTGAGTGGCTACACCTTC.